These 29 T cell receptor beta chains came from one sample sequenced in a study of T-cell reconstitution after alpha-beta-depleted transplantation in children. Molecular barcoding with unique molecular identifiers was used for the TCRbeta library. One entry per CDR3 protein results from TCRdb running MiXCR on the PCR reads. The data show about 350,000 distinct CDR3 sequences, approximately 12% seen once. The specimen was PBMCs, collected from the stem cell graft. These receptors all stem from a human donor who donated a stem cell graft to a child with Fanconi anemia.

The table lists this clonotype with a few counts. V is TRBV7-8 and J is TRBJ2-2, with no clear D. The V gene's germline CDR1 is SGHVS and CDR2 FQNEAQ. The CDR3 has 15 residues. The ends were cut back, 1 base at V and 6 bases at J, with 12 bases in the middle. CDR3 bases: TGTGCCAGCAGCTTAGTTGGGTATCATGCCGGGGAGCTGTTTTTT. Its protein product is CASSLVGYHAGELFF.

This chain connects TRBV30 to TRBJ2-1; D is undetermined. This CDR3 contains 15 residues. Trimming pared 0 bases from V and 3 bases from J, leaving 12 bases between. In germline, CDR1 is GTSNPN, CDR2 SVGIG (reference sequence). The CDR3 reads CAWSVPDSNYNEQFF. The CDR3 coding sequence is TGTGCCTGGAGTGTACCCGACTCGAACTACAATGAGCAGTTCTTC.

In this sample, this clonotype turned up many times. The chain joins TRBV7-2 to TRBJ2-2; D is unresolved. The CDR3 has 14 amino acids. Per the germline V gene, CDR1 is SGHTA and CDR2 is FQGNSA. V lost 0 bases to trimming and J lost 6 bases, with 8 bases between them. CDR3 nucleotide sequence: TGTGCCAGCAGCTTAGCGCCAGCTGCCGGGGAGCTGTTTTTT. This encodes CASSLAPAAGELFF. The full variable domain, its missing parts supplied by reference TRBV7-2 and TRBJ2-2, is GAGVSQSPSNKVTEKGKDVELRCDPISGHTALYWYRQSLGQGLEFLIYFQGNSAPDKSGLPSDRFSAERTGGSVSTLTIQRTQQEDSAVYLCASSLAPAAGELFFGEGSRLTVL.

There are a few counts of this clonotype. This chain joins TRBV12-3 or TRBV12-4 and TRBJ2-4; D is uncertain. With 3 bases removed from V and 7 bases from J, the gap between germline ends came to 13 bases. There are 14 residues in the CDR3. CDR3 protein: CASSLDGTGNIQYF. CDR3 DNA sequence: TGTGCCAGCAGTTTGGATGGTACTGGCAACATTCAGTACTTC.

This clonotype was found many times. The CDR3 here is CSAIWSMNTEAFF. DNA of the CDR3: TGCAGTGCTATCTGGTCAATGAACACTGAAGCTTTCTTT. V gene TRBV20-1 combines with J gene TRBJ1-1; the D is unclear. The CDR3 is 13 amino acids. The germline V gene encodes CDR1 DFQATT and CDR2 SNEGSKA (reference sequence). V was shortened by 4 bases and J by 0 bases, with 9 bases between the two germline ends.

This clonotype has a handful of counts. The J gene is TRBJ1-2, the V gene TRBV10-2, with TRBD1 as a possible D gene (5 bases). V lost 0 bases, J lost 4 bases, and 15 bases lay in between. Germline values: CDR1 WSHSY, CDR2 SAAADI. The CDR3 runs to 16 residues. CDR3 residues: CASSESVGQLFYGYTF. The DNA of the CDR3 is TGCGCCAGCAGTGAGTCAGTGGGGCAACTCTTCTATGGCTACACCTTC.

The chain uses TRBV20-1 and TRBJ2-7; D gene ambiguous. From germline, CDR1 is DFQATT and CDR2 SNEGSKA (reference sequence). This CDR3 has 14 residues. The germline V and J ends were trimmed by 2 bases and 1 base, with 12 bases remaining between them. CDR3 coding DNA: TGCAGTGCTAGATCCCGTTTAGGGTCCTACGAGCAGTACTTC. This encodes CSARSRLGSYEQYF.

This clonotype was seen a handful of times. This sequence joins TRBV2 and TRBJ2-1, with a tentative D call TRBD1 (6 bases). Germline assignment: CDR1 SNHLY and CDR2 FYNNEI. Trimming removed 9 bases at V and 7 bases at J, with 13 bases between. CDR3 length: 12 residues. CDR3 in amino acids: CARGRGRNEQFF. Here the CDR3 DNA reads TGTGCCAGGGGCAGGGGTAGGAATGAGCAGTTCTTC.

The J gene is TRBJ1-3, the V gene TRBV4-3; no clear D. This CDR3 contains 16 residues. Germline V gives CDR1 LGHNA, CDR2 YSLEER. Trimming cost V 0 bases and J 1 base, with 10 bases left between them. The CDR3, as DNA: TGCGCCAGCAGCCAAGAGATACCGGTTTCTGGAAACACCATATATTTT. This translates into CASSQEIPVSGNTIYF.

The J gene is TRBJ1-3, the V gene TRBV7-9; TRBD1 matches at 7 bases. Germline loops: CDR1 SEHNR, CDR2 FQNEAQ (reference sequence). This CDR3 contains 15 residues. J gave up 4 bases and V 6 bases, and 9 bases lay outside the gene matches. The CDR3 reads CASSNTGTAGNTIYF. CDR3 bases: TGTGCCAGCAGTAACACAGGGACAGCGGGAAACACCATATATTTT.

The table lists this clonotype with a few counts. CDR3 in DNA: TGTGCCAGCAGCCCAGCGGGGGGGCCTTTCGGCGGGGAGCTGTTTTTT. Translation: CASSPAGGPFGGELFF. The chain is built from TRBV7-8 and TRBJ2-2; 10 positions match TRBD2. The CDR3 is 16 amino acids. CDR1 SGHVS and CDR2 FQNEAQ come from the germline V gene. V lost 5 bases and J lost 7; bases outside the gene matches: 10.

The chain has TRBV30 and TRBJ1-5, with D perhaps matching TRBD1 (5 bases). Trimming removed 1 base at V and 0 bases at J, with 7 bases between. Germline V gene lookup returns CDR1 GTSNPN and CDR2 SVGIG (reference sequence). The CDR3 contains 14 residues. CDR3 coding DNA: TGTGCCTGGAGTGAGACAGCTAGCAATCAGCCCCAGCATTTT. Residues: CAWSETASNQPQHF. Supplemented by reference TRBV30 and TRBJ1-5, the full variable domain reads SQTIHQWPATLVQPVGSPLSLECTVEGTSNPNLYWYRQAAGRGLQLLFYSVGIGQISSEVPQNLSASRPQDRQFILSSKKLLLSDSGFYLCAWSETASNQPQHFGDGTRLSIL.

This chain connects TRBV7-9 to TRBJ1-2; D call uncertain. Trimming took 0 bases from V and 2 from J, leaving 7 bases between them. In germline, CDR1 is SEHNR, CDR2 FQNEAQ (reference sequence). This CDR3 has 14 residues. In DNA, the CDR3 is TGTGCCAGCAGCTTAGCGAACCGAAACTATGGCTACACCTTC. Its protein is CASSLANRNYGYTF.

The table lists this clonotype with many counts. The CDR3 loop reads CASSPSYDRGNTEAFF. As DNA, the CDR3 is TGTGCCAGCAGCCCCAGCTACGACAGGGGGAACACTGAAGCTTTCTTT. This chain joins TRBV4-2 and TRBJ1-1; TRBD1 matches 8 bases. The CDR3 has 16 amino acids. Germline V CDR1 and CDR2: LGHNA, YNFKEQ. J lost 1 base, V lost 4 bases, and 8 bases had no gene match.

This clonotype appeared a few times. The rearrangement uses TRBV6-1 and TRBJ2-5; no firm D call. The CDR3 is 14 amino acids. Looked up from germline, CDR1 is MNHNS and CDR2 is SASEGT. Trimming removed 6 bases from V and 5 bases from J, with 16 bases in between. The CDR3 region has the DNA TGTGCCAGCAGGGATGCCTCAATGCGCGAGACCCAGTACTTC. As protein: CASRDASMRETQYF.

CDR3 nucleotides: TGTGCCAGCAGCTTAAGGGACAGTCTTTATGCTTTCTTT. Its protein product is CASSLRDSLYAFF. The chain is built from TRBV7-2 and TRBJ1-1, with TRBD1 matching over 7 bases. Per germline, CDR1 SGHTA and CDR2 FQGNSA. The CDR3 totals 13 residues. V shed 2 bases, J shed 11 bases, and the junction held 8 bases outside the gene matches. Filled out from reference TRBV7-2 and TRBJ1-1, the complete variable domain reads GAGVSQSPSNKVTEKGKDVELRCDPISGHTALYWYRQSLGQGLEFLIYFQGNSAPDKSGLPSDRFSAERTGGSVSTLTIQRTQQEDSAVYLCASSLRDSLYAFFGQGTRLTVV.

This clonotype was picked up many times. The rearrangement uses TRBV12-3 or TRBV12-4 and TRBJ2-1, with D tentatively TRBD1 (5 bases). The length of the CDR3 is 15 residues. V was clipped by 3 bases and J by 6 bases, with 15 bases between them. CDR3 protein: CASSFSGFVSNEQFF. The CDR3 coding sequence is TGTGCCAGCAGTTTCTCAGGGTTTGTTAGCAATGAGCAGTTCTTC.

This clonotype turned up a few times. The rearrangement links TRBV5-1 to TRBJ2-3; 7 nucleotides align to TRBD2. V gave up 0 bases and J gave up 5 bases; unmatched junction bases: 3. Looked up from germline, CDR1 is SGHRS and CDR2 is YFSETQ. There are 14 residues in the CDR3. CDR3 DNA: TGCGCCAGCAGCTTGGAGGCTAGCGGAGATACGCAGTATTTT. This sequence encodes CASSLEASGDTQYF.

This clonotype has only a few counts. DNA for the CDR3: TGTGCCAGCAATACAGGGACGCCTCAAGAGACCCAGTACTTC. Protein: CASNTGTPQETQYF. The V gene is TRBV6-2 or TRBV6-3, the J gene TRBJ2-5; TRBD1 might be the D (6 bases). CDR3 length equals 14 residues. Germline CDR1 reads MNHEY; CDR2 reads SVGEGT. Trimming stripped 7 bases from V and 2 bases from J, with 14 bases between.

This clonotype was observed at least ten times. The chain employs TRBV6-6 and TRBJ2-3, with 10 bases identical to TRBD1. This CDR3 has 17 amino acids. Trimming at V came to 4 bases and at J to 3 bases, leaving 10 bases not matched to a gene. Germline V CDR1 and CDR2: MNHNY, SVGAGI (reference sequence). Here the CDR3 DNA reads TGTGCCAGCAGTTCTTTTAGACGGACAGGGGGAACAGATACGCAGTATTTT. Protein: CASSSFRRTGGTDTQYF.

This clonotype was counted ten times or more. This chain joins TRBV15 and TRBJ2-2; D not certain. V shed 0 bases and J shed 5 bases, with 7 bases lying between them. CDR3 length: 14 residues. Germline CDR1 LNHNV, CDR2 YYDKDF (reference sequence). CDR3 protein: CATSRDPRTGELFF. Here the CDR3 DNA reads TGTGCCACCAGCAGAGATCCCCGGACCGGGGAGCTGTTTTTT.

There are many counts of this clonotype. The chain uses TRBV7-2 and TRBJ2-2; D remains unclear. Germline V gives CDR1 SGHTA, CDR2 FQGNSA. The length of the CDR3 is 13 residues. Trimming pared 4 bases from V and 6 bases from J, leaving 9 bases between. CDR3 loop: CASSYQQAGELFF. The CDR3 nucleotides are TGTGCCAGCAGCTACCAGCAGGCCGGGGAGCTGTTTTTT.

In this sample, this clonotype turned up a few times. The CDR3: CASSDVGQGYNEQFF. DNA of the CDR3: TGTGCCAGCAGTGATGTGGGACAGGGCTACAATGAGCAGTTCTTC. The J gene is TRBJ2-1, the V gene TRBV25-1; 9 bases fit TRBD1. Losses at the gene ends were 3 bases for V and 3 bases for J; bases not matched to a gene: 3. This CDR3 has 15 amino acids. Looked up from germline, CDR1 is MGHDK and CDR2 is SYGVNS.

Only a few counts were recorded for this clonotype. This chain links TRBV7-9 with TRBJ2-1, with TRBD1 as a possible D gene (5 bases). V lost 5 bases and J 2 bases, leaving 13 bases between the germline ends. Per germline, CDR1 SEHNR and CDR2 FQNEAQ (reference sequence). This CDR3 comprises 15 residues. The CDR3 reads CASSRAQGAYNEQFF. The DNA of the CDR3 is TGTGCCAGCAGCCGGGCCCAGGGCGCCTACAATGAGCAGTTCTTC.

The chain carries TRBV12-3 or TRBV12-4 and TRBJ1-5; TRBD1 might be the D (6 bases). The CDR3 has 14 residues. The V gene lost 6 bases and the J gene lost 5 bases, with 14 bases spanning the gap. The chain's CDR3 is CASSPWAGDQPQHF. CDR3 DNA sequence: TGTGCCAGCAGCCCCTGGGCAGGGGATCAGCCCCAGCATTTT.

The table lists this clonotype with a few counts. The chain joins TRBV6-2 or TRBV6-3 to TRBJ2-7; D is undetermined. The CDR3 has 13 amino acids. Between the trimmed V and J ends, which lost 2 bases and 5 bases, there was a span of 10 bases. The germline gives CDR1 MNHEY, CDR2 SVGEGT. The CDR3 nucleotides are TGTGCCAGCAGTTACGCAGGTCTCGACGAGCAGTACGTC. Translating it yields CASSYAGLDEQYV.

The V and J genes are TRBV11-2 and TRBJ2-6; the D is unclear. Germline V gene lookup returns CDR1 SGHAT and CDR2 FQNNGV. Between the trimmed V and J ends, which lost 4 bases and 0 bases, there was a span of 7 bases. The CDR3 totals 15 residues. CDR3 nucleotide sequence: TGTGCCAGCAGCTACCTGGTCTCTGGGGCCAACGTCCTGACTTTC. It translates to CASSYLVSGANVLTF.

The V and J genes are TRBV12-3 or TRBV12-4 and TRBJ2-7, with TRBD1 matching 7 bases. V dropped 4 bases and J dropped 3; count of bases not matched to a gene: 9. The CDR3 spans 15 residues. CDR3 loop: CASSSSTGNIYEQYF. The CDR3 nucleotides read TGTGCCAGCAGTTCCTCGACAGGGAACATCTACGAGCAGTACTTC.

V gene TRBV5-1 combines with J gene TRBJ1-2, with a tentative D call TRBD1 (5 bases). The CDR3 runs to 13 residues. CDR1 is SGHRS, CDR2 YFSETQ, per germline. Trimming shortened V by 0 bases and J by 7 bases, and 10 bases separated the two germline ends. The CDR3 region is CASSLETVGGYTF. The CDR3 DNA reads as TGCGCCAGCAGCTTGGAGACAGTGGGTGGCTACACCTTC.